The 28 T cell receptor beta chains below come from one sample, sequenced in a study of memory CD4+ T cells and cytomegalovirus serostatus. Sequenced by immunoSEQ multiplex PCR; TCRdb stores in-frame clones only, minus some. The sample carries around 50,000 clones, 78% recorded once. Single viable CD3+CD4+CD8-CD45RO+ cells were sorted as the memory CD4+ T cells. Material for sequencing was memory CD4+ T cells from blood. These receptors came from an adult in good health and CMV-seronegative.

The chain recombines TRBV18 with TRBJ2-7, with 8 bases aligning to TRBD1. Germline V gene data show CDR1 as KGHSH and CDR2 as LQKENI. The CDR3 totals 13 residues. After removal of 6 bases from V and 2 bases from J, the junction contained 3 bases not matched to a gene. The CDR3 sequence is CASSRTGTYEQYF. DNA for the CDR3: TGTGCCAGCTCCCGGACAGGGACCTACGAGCAGTACTTC.

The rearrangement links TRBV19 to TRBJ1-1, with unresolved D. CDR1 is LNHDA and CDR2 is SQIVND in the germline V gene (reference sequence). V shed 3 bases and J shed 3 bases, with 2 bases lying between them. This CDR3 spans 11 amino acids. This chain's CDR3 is CASSIHTEAFF. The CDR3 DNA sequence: TGTGCCAGTAGTATCCACACTGAAGCTTTCTTT.

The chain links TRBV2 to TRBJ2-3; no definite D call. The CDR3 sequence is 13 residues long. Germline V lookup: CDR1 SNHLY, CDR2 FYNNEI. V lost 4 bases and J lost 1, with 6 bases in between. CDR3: CASSGGRTDTQYF. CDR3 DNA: TGTGCCAGCAGTGGCGGTCGCACAGATACGCAGTATTTT.

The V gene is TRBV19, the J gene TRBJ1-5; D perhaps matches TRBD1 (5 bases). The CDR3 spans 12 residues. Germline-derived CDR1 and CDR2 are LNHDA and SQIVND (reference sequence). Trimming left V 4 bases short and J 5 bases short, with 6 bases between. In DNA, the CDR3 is TGTGCCAGTAGTAGACAGCATCAGCCCCAGCATTTT. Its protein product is CASSRQHQPQHF.

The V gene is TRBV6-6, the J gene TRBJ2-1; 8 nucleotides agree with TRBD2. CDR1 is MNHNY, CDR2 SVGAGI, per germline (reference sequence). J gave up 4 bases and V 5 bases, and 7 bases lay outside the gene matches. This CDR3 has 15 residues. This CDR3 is CASSTSLAEYNEQFF. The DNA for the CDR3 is TGTGCCAGCAGTACTTCACTAGCGGAATACAATGAGCAGTTCTTC.

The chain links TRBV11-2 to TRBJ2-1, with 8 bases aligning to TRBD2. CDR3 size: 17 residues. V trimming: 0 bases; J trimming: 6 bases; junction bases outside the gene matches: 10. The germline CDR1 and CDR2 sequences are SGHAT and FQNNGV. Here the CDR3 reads CASSLEGTSLRLNEQFF. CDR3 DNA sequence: TGTGCCAGCAGCTTAGAGGGGACTAGTCTACGACTCAATGAGCAGTTCTTC.

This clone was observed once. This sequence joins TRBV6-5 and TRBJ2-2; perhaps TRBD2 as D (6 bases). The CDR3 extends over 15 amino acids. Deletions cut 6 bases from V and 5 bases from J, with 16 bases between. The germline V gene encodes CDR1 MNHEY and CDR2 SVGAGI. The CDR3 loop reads CASSPGEAGTGELFF. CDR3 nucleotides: TGTGCCAGCAGCCCGGGGGAGGCGGGGACCGGGGAGCTGTTTTTT.

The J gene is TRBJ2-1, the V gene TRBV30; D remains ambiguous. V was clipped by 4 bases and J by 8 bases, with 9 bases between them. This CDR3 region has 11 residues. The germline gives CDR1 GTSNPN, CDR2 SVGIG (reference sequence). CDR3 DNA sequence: TGTGCCTGGACGGTTAGGTATGAGCAGTTCTTC. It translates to CAWTVRYEQFF.

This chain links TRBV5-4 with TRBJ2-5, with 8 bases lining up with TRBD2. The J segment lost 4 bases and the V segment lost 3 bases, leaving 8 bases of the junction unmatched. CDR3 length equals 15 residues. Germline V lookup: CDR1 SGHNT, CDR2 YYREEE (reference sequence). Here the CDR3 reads CASSSPAGAGETQYF. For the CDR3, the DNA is TGTGCCAGCAGCTCTCCAGCGGGAGCAGGAGAGACCCAGTACTTC.

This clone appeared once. CDR3: CASSQDGTGSHYGYTF. The CDR3 DNA follows: TGTGCCAGCAGCCAAGACGGGACAGGGTCGCACTATGGCTACACCTTC. This rearrangement joins TRBV4-2 to TRBJ1-2; TRBD1 matches at 9 bases. The CDR3 is 16 amino acids. Trimming removed 0 bases from V and 3 bases from J; junction bases left unmatched: 5. Germline V gene data show CDR1 as LGHNA and CDR2 as YNFKEQ.

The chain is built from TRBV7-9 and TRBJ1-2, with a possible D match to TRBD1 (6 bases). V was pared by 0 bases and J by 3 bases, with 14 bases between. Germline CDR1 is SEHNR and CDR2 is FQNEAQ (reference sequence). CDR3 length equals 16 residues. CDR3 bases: TGTGCCAGCAGCTTAGCGCTAAGAGGGGGGGACTATGGCTACACCTTC. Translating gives CASSLALRGGDYGYTF.

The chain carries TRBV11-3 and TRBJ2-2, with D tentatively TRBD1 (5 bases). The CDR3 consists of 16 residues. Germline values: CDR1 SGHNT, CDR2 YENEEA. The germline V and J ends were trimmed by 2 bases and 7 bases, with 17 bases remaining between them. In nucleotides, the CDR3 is TGTGCCAGCAGCTTATCGTCCCAGGGCTTCGGCGGGGAGCTGTTTTTT. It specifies CASSLSSQGFGGELFF.

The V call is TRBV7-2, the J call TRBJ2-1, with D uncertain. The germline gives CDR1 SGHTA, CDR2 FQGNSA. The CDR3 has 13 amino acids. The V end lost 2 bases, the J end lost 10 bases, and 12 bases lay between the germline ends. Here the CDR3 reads CASSLYLSIEQFF. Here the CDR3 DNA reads TGTGCCAGCAGCTTATATTTAAGCATCGAGCAGTTCTTC.

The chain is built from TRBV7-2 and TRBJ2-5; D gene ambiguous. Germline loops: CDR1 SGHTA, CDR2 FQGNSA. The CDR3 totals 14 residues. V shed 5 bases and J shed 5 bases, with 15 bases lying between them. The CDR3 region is CASSPVSGVETQYF. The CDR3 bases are TGTGCCAGCAGCCCCGTTAGTGGGGTGGAGACCCAGTACTTC.

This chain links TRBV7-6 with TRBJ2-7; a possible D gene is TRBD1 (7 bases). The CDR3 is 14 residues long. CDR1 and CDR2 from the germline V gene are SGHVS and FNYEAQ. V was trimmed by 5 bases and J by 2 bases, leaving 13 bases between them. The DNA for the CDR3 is TGTGCCAGCAGCCGCAGGGGGGTGACCTACGAGCAGTACTTC. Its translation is CASSRRGVTYEQYF. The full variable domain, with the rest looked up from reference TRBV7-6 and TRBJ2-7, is GAGVSQSPRYKVTKRGQDVALRCDPISGHVSLYWYRQALGQGPEFLTYFNYEAQQDKSGLPNDRFSAERPEGSISTLTIQRTEQRDSAMYRCASSRRGVTYEQYFGPGTRLTVT.

The CDR3 DNA reads as TGTGCCAGCAGCTACGGGTTGAGGGAGCAGTACTTC. It codes for CASSYGLREQYF. The genes are TRBV14 and TRBJ2-7; no clear D. With 5 bases removed from V and 7 bases from J, the gap between germline ends came to 12 bases. CDR1 is SGHDN, CDR2 FVKESK, per germline. The CDR3 is 12 residues long.

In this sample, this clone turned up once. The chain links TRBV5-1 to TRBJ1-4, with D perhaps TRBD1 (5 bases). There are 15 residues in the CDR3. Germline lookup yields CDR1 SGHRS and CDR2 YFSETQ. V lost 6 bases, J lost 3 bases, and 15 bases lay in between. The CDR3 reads CASNRGQGANEKLFF. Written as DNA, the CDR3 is TGCGCCAGCAATCGGGGCCAGGGAGCTAATGAAAAACTGTTTTTT.

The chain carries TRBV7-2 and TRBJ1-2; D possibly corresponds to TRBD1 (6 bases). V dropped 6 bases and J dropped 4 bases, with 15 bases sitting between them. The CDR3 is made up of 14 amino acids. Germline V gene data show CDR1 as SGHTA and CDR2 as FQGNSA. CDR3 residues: CASSRGQQLYGYTF. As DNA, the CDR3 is TGTGCCAGCAGTCGCGGACAGCAACTCTATGGCTACACCTTC.

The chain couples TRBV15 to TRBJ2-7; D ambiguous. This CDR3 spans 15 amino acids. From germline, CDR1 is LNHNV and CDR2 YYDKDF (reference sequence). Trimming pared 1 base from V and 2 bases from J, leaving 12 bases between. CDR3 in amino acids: CATSRGVVGTYEQYF. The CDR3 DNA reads TGTGCCACCAGCAGAGGGGTCGTGGGGACCTACGAGCAGTACTTC.

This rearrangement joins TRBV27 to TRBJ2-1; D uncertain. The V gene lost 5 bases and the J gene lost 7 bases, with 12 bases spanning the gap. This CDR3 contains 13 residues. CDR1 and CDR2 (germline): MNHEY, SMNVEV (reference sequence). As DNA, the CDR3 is TGTGCCAGCAGTGCTGGCAGATCGAATGAGCAGTTCTTC. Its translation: CASSAGRSNEQFF.

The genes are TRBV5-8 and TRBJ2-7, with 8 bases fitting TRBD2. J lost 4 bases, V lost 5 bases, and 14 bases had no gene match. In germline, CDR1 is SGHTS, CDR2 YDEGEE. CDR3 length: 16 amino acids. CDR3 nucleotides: TGTGCCAGCAGAAACACGGGCGGGAGGACGAAGTACGAGCAGTACTTC. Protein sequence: CASRNTGGRTKYEQYF.

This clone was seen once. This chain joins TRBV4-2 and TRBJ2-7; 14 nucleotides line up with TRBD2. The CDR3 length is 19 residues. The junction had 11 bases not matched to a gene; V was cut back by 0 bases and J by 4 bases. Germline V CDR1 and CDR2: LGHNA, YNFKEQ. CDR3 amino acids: CASSQDRGLAGVGGYEQYF. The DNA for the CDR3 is TGTGCCAGCAGCCAAGATCGGGGACTAGCGGGAGTAGGGGGGTACGAGCAGTACTTC.

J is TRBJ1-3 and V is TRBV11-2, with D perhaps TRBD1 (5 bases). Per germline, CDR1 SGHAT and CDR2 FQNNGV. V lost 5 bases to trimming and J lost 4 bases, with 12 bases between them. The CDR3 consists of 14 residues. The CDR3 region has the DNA TGTGCCAGCAGCCCTCCTGGGGCAGGAAACACCATATATTTT. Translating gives CASSPPGAGNTIYF.

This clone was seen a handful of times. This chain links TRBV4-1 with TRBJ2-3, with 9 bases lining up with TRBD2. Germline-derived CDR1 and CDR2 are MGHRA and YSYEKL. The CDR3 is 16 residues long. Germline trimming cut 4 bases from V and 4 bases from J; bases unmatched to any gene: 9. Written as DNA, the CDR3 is TGCGCCAGCAGCCTAACCGGGACTAGCATTTCAGATACGCAGTATTTT. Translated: CASSLTGTSISDTQYF.

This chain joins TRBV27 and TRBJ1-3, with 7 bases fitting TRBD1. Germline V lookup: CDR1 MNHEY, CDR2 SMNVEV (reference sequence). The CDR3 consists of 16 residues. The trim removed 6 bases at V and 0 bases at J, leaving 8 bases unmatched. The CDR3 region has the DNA TGTGCCAGCAGGCCCGGGACAGACCGCTCTGGAAACACCATATATTTT. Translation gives CASRPGTDRSGNTIYF.

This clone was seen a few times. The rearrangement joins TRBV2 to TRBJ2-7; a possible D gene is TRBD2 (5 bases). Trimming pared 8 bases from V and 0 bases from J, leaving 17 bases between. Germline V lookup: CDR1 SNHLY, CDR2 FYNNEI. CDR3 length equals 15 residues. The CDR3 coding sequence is TGTGCCAGCTGGGGTTCGGGGTCCGACTCCTACGAGCAGTACTTC. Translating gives CASWGSGSDSYEQYF.

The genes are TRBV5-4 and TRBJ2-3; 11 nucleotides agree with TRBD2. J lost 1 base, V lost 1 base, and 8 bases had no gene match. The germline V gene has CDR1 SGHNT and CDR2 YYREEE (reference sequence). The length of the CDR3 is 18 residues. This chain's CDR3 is CASSLQSSGRLGTDTQYF. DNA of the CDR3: TGTGCCAGCAGCTTGCAGTCTAGCGGGAGGTTGGGCACAGATACGCAGTATTTT.

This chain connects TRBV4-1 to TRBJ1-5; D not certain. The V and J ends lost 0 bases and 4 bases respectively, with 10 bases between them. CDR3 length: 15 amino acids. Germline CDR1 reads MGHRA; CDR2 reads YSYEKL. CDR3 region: CASSQDEGGNQPQHF. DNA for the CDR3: TGCGCCAGCAGCCAAGACGAGGGAGGAAATCAGCCCCAGCATTTT.